This TCR beta chain was observed in a study of blood T cell repertoires in COVID-19. Across the study: The study drew acute and convalescent COVID-19 samples from the United States, Italy and Spain. PBMCs, B-cell-depleted T cells, or T cells provided the cDNA or gDNA that made up the material.

Germline V gene data show CDR1 as SGHVS and CDR2 as FQNEAQ. This CDR3 is built from 14 residues. The V and J ends lost 3 bases and 6 bases, in that order; junction bases with no gene match: 6. The repertoire was sequenced with immunoSEQ multiplex PCR; TCRdb's copy has only in-frame clones and lacks some. The repertoire holds around 370,000 clones, with 85% to 90% as singletons. Patients in Seattle were enrolled during active infection, then followed longitudinally. The sequence derives from a woman in her sixties or seventies with COVID-19, enrolled during active disease. The chain is built from TRBV7-8 and TRBJ2-3, with 7 bases identical to TRBD2. The sample was peripheral blood. The CDR3 loop is CASSFERGGDTQYF. CDR3 in DNA: TGTGCCAGCAGCTTTGAGCGGGGAGGGGATACGCAGTATTTT.